The next 21 T cell receptor beta chains were all read from a single sample in a study of patients and donors after allogeneic stem cell transplantation. Each CDR3 protein is one row after TCRdb ran MiXCR on the RT-PCR reads. The sample has 900,000 to 1,000,000 distinct CDR3 sequences, more than 15% seen once. The specimen was blood, either unsorted or a sorted T cell fraction (not recorded which). These receptors all come from a human donor who was either an allogeneic HSCT recipient or a stem cell or donor lymphocyte infusion donor (not recorded which). It is not recorded whose cells these are; they may come from a transplant donor.

This clonotype showed up just a few times. The V gene is TRBV4-1, the J gene TRBJ2-3; 8 nucleotides line up with TRBD1. The length of the CDR3 is 17 residues. Per the germline V gene, CDR1 is MGHRA and CDR2 is YSYEKL. V lost 2 bases, J lost 0 bases, and 7 bases stayed unmatched. The CDR3 DNA sequence: TGCGCCAGCAGCCAATCTCCGACAGGGGCTAGCACAGATACGCAGTATTTT. Protein: CASSQSPTGASTDTQYF.

The chain joins TRBV7-9 to TRBJ2-7; possible D gene TRBD1, 6 bases. The CDR3 is 15 amino acids. The V gene's germline CDR1 is SEHNR and CDR2 FQNEAQ (reference sequence). Trimming took off 1 base at V and 6 bases at J, with 16 bases between the two ends. CDR3: CASSLEGTRVLEQYF. DNA for the CDR3: TGTGCCAGCAGCTTAGAGGGGACAAGGGTCCTCGAGCAGTACTTC.

This clonotype was detected a few times. The chain combines TRBV12-3 or TRBV12-4 with TRBJ2-1, with 12 positions matching TRBD1. This CDR3 is 15 amino acids long. V lost 6 bases and J lost 9; bases outside the gene matches: 9. The CDR3 loop is CASRPRDRGPGEQFF. The CDR3, as DNA: TGTGCCAGCAGACCCCGGGACAGGGGGCCGGGTGAGCAGTTCTTC.

This clonotype was detected only a few times. The genes are TRBV5-1 and TRBJ2-5, with a weak D call TRBD1 (5 bases). Germline values: CDR1 SGHRS, CDR2 YFSETQ. The CDR3 is 16 residues long. Trimming stripped 0 bases from V and 2 bases from J, with 14 bases between. CDR3 protein: CASSLAQRQHQETQYF. CDR3 DNA: TGCGCCAGCAGCTTGGCCCAGAGACAGCATCAAGAGACCCAGTACTTC.

J is TRBJ2-2 and V is TRBV5-6; a weak D match, TRBD1 (5 bases). This CDR3 has 17 residues. CDR1 SGHDT and CDR2 YYEEEE come from the germline V gene. Trimming pared 4 bases from V and 1 base from J, leaving 17 bases between. CDR3 nucleotide sequence: TGTGCCAGCAGCGCCGCTGTGGGGCAACGGAACACCGGGGAGCTGTTTTTT. Residues: CASSAAVGQRNTGELFF.

V is TRBV4-1 and J is TRBJ2-5; D gene uncertain. Per the germline V gene, CDR1 is MGHRA and CDR2 is YSYEKL. This CDR3 spans 13 amino acids. Deletions cut 1 base from V and 5 bases from J, with 8 bases between. CDR3 sequence: CASSQVYSETQYF. In DNA form, the CDR3 reads TGCGCCAGCAGCCAAGTCTATTCTGAGACCCAGTACTTC.

This chain uses TRBV12-3 or TRBV12-4 with TRBJ2-1; no firm D call. V lost 2 bases to trimming and J lost 8 bases, with 10 bases between them. The CDR3 runs 13 residues. The CDR3 reads CASSLPVGDEQFF. As DNA, the CDR3 is TGTGCCAGCAGTTTACCGGTTGGGGATGAGCAGTTCTTC.

This clonotype was observed many times. The chain couples TRBV12-3 or TRBV12-4 to TRBJ2-1; D not resolved. The CDR3 length is 13 residues. Trimming took off 0 bases at V and 9 bases at J, with 9 bases between the two ends. The CDR3 DNA reads as TGTGCCAGCAGTTTAGCCCTAGTAGGTGAGCAGTTCTTC. It translates to CASSLALVGEQFF.

In this sample, this clonotype turned up many times. The chain recombines TRBV12-3 or TRBV12-4 with TRBJ2-1; 8 bases fit TRBD1. V shed 5 bases and J 15 bases; nucleotides not matched to a gene: 6. The CDR3 is 11 amino acids. The CDR3 DNA sequence: TGTGCCAGCAGTCCACGGACAGGGACGTTCTTC. Protein sequence: CASSPRTGTFF.

CDR3 protein: CASSATTGAYEQYF. The CDR3 DNA reads TGTGCCAGTAGTGCCACGACAGGGGCCTACGAGCAGTACTTC. The chain couples TRBV19 to TRBJ2-7; 8 bases are a match to TRBD1. The CDR3 contains 14 residues. Per germline, CDR1 LNHDA and CDR2 SQIVND (reference sequence). V trimming: 5 bases; J trimming: 2 bases; junction bases outside the gene matches: 5. The full variable domain, its missing parts supplied by reference TRBV19 and TRBJ2-7, is DGGITQSPKYLFRKEGQNVTLSCEQNLNHDAMYWYRQDPGQGLRLIYYSQIVNDFQKGDIAEGYSVSREKKESFPLTVTSAQKNPTAFYLCASSATTGAYEQYFGPGTRLTVT.

CDR3 in amino acids: CASSASDRGEQFF. The CDR3 DNA sequence: TGTGCCAGCAGCGCCTCGGACAGAGGCGAGCAGTTCTTC. The rearrangement joins TRBV21-1 to TRBJ2-1; whether TRBD1, the table's D call, matches the DNA was not checked. TRBV21-1 is assigned pseudogene status. The CDR3 totals 13 residues.

This clonotype was found a few times. V is TRBV7-9 and J is TRBJ2-7, with a weak D call TRBD1 (6 bases). CDR3 length: 11 amino acids. CDR1 and CDR2 from the germline V gene are SEHNR and FQNEAQ (reference sequence). The ends were cut back, 3 bases at V and 9 bases at J, with 9 bases in the middle. CDR3 residues: CASSLEGGQYF. Here the CDR3 DNA reads TGTGCCAGCAGCTTGGAAGGGGGGCAGTACTTC. The full variable domain, in which reference TRBV7-9 and TRBJ2-7 provide the parts outside the CDR3, is DTGVSQNPRHKITKRGQNVTFRCDPISEHNRLYWYRQTLGQGPEFLTYFQNEAQLEKSRLLSDRFSAERPKGSFSTLEIQRTEQGDSAMYLCASSLEGGQYFGPGTRLTVT.

CDR3 coding DNA: TGTGCCAGTAGTTCCAGAGACAGACCCAGCTCCTACGAGCAGTACTTC. It encodes CASSSRDRPSSYEQYF. The rearrangement uses TRBV19 and TRBJ2-7; a possible D gene is TRBD1 (5 bases). The CDR3 runs 16 residues. The germline V gene has CDR1 LNHDA and CDR2 SQIVND (reference sequence). V was clipped by 5 bases and J by 0 bases, with 17 bases between them.

The rearrangement uses TRBV18 and TRBJ1-3; D is unresolved. The CDR3 extends over 14 amino acids. Germline assignment: CDR1 KGHSH and CDR2 LQKENI. Trimming removed 4 bases from V and 0 bases from J, with 7 bases in between. DNA for the CDR3: TGTGCCAGCTCACTCGACCTCTCTGGAAACACCATATATTTT. Encoded protein: CASSLDLSGNTIYF.

The chain is built from TRBV20-1 and TRBJ1-2; D perhaps matches TRBD1 (6 bases). This CDR3 comprises 13 residues. Germline V lookup: CDR1 DFQATT, CDR2 SNEGSKA (reference sequence). Trimming removed 3 bases at V and 3 bases at J, with 11 bases between. The DNA of the CDR3 is TGCAGTGCTAGGAAACAGGGTCACTATGGCTACACCTTC. Its translation: CSARKQGHYGYTF.

This clonotype was recorded a few times. V usage is TRBV7-9 and J usage is TRBJ1-3; no definite D call. Germline CDR1 reads SEHNR; CDR2 reads FQNEAQ (reference sequence). This CDR3 contains 9 residues. V lost 5 bases and J 9 bases, leaving 2 bases between the germline ends. CDR3 in amino acids: CASSPTIYF. The DNA for the CDR3 is TGTGCCAGCAGCCCCACCATATATTTT.

The rearrangement links TRBV20-1 to TRBJ2-7; 12 nucleotides match TRBD2. The CDR3 has 12 residues. V was clipped by 6 bases and J by 9 bases; unmatched bases: 6. CDR1 DFQATT and CDR2 SNEGSKA come from the germline V gene (reference sequence). CDR3 sequence reads: CSAPRTSGAQYF. Here the CDR3 DNA reads TGCAGTGCCCCGAGGACTAGCGGGGCGCAGTACTTC.

This clonotype turned up a few times. The chain carries TRBV2 and TRBJ1-2, with D uncertain. Germline V gene data show CDR1 as SNHLY and CDR2 as FYNNEI. V dropped 11 bases and J dropped 3 bases, with 19 bases sitting between them. This CDR3 has 14 residues. DNA of the CDR3: TGTGCCGGGAAGCGGGCCGCCCTGGACTATGGCTACACCTTC. This codes for CAGKRAALDYGYTF.

This clonotype was counted a few times. The genes are TRBV20-1 and TRBJ1-1; D unresolved. The V and J ends lost 2 bases and 0 bases respectively, with 16 bases between them. The CDR3 has 16 amino acids. The germline V gene has CDR1 DFQATT and CDR2 SNEGSKA (reference sequence). The CDR3 nucleotides are TGCAGTGCTAGACAACGAACCTTCCGGTTGAACACTGAAGCTTTCTTT. It is translated as CSARQRTFRLNTEAFF.

This clonotype was seen ten or more times. This sequence joins TRBV5-1 and TRBJ2-7; weak D call: TRBD1 (5 bases). The CDR3 contains 13 residues. The germline V gene encodes CDR1 SGHRS and CDR2 YFSETQ. V was pared by 2 bases and J by 2 bases, with 8 bases between. The CDR3 loop is CASSFDSPYEQYF. CDR3 nucleotides: TGCGCCAGCAGCTTCGACAGCCCCTACGAGCAGTACTTC.

The chain links TRBV15 to TRBJ2-7; the match to TRBD1 covers 9 bases. CDR3 length equals 15 residues. Germline-derived CDR1 and CDR2 are LNHNV and YYDKDF (reference sequence). Losses at the gene ends were 3 bases for V and 4 bases for J; bases not matched to a gene: 7. CDR3 nucleotides: TGTGCCACCAGCAGTGTACAGGGGGCTGGGTACGAGCAGTACTTC. This sequence encodes CATSSVQGAGYEQYF.